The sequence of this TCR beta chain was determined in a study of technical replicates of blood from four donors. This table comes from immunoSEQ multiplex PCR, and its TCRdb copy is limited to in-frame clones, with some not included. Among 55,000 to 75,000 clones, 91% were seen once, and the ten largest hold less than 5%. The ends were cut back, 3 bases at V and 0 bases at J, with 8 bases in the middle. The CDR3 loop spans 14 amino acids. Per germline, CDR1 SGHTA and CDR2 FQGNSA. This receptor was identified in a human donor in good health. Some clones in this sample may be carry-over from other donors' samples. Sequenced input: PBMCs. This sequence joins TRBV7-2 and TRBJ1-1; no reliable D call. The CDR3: CASSLRNLNTEAFF. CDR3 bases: TGTGCCAGCAGCTTGAGAAATTTGAACACTGAAGCTTTCTTT.